Listed here are 30 T cell receptor beta chains from one sample, sequenced in a study of blood T cell repertoires in COVID-19. Sequencing used immunoSEQ multiplex PCR; TCRdb keeps in-frame clones, though not all of them. The sample shows more than 250,000 clones, 90% of them seen only once. The specimen was peripheral blood. All receptors come from a woman aged 50 to 60 with COVID-19, enrolled during active disease.

The rearrangement joins TRBV29-1 to TRBJ2-7, with TRBD2 as a possible D gene (6 bases). The germline V and J ends were trimmed by 5 bases and 6 bases, with 17 bases remaining between them. The CDR3 length is 13 residues. Germline V gene sequence: CDR1 SQVTM, CDR2 ANQGSEA. CDR3 region: CSVFGGTVGEQYF. The CDR3 DNA reads TGCAGCGTTTTTGGCGGGACCGTTGGCGAGCAGTACTTC.

The genes are TRBV18 and TRBJ2-1; perhaps TRBD2 as D (6 bases). The CDR3 has 16 amino acids. Looked up from germline, CDR1 is KGHSH and CDR2 is LQKENI. V lost 4 bases and J lost 0, with 13 bases in between. CDR3 residues: CASSLLLASSYNEQFF. The CDR3 nucleotides are TGTGCCAGCTCACTTTTACTAGCTAGCTCCTACAATGAGCAGTTCTTC.

The count of this clone is one. J is TRBJ2-7 and V is TRBV3-1 (or the pseudogene TRBV3-2); no reliable D call. Germline assignment: CDR1 LGHDT and CDR2 YNNKEL (reference sequence). V dropped 1 base and J dropped 7 bases, with 11 bases sitting between them. This CDR3 comprises 13 residues. The CDR3 DNA is TGTGCCAGCAGCCAAGTCGGGTCAACAGAGCAGTACTTC. This codes for CASSQVGSTEQYF.

The rearrangement links TRBV11-3 to TRBJ1-1; D is ambiguous. Germline V gives CDR1 SGHNT, CDR2 YENEEA. The CDR3 spans 11 residues. V dropped 3 bases and J dropped 4 bases, with 3 bases sitting between them. CDR3 nucleotide sequence: TGTGCCAGCAGCTTGAGCACTGAAGCTTTCTTT. This gives the protein CASSLSTEAFF.

This rearrangement joins TRBV7-3 to TRBJ1-2, with TRBD1 identical over 8 bases. CDR1 is SGHTA and CDR2 is FQGTGA in the germline V gene. V lost 2 bases, J lost 4 bases, and 9 bases stayed unmatched. This CDR3 contains 16 residues. CDR3 loop: CASSLGQGSVFYGYTF. The CDR3 DNA follows: TGTGCCAGCAGCTTAGGACAGGGATCGGTTTTCTATGGCTACACCTTC.

The rearrangement joins TRBV2 to TRBJ1-5; D is unresolved. This CDR3 is 15 amino acids long. CDR1 SNHLY and CDR2 FYNNEI come from the germline V gene. V dropped 4 bases and J dropped 1 base, with 11 bases sitting between them. CDR3 residues: CASSADGLSNQPQHF. The CDR3 DNA reads as TGTGCCAGCAGTGCCGATGGGCTGAGCAATCAGCCCCAGCATTTT.

Here the CDR3 reads CASRRTGSGSNQPQHF. DNA of the CDR3: TGTGCCAGCCGAAGGACGGGCTCGGGGTCAAATCAGCCCCAGCATTTT. The rearrangement joins TRBV27 to TRBJ1-5; no reliable D call. Germline loops: CDR1 MNHEY, CDR2 SMNVEV (reference sequence). CDR3 length: 16 residues. V was shortened by 8 bases and J by 4 bases, with 21 bases between the two germline ends.

This chain uses TRBV28 with TRBJ2-2, with 8 bases identical to TRBD1. This CDR3 contains 15 residues. V dropped 4 bases and J dropped 13; count of bases not matched to a gene: 14. In germline, CDR1 is MDHEN, CDR2 SYDVKM. The CDR3 nucleotides read TGTGCCAGCAGTTCCTCACCGGACAGGGTCCTGAGGCTGTTTTTT. Amino acids: CASSSSPDRVLRLFF. The entire variable domain, with the rest obtained from reference TRBV28 and TRBJ2-2, is as follows: DVKVTQSSRYLVKRTGEKVFLECVQDMDHENMFWYRQDPGLGLRLIYFSYDVKMKEKGDIPEGYSVSREKKERFSLILESASTNQTSMYLCASSSSPDRVLRLFFGEGSRLTVL.

The chain links TRBV27 to TRBJ2-1, with 12 bases aligning to TRBD1. The CDR3 consists of 20 residues. Germline V gene sequence: CDR1 MNHEY, CDR2 SMNVEV (reference sequence). V dropped 3 bases and J dropped 8; count of bases not matched to a gene: 20. This CDR3 reads CASSFGPGQGAGFAGDEQFF. CDR3 coding DNA: TGTGCCAGCAGTTTCGGACCGGGACAGGGGGCCGGATTCGCCGGGGATGAGCAGTTCTTC.

The V gene is TRBV6-5, the J gene TRBJ1-1, with a possible D match to TRBD1 (6 bases). CDR1 is MNHEY, CDR2 SVGAGI, per germline. The germline V and J ends were trimmed by 5 bases and 0 bases, with 13 bases remaining between them. The CDR3 has 15 amino acids. This CDR3 reads CASSKTGLMNTEAFF. CDR3 DNA sequence: TGTGCCAGCAGTAAGACAGGACTTATGAACACTGAAGCTTTCTTT.

This clone occurred once. The chain has TRBV19 and TRBJ2-1, with D possibly TRBD2 on 5 matching bases. CDR1 is LNHDA and CDR2 is SQIVND in the germline V gene (reference sequence). V was trimmed by 7 bases and J by 1 base, leaving 11 bases between them. The CDR3 loop spans 14 amino acids. This CDR3 is CASTVATSYNEQFF. The CDR3 bases are TGTGCCAGTACGGTAGCGACGTCCTACAATGAGCAGTTCTTC. The variable domain in full, completed from reference TRBV19 and TRBJ2-1, reads DGGITQSPKYLFRKEGQNVTLSCEQNLNHDAMYWYRQDPGQGLRLIYYSQIVNDFQKGDIAEGYSVSREKKESFPLTVTSAQKNPTAFYLCASTVATSYNEQFFGPGTRLTVL.

V gene TRBV7-3 combines with J gene TRBJ1-2, with 7 positions matching TRBD1. The CDR3 loop spans 15 amino acids. V lost 5 bases, J lost 4 bases, and 10 bases stayed unmatched. CDR1 SGHTA and CDR2 FQGTGA come from the germline V gene. The CDR3 nucleotides are TGTGCCAGCAGCCGTGGTGGGACAGACCCCTATGGCTACACCTTC. Protein sequence: CASSRGGTDPYGYTF.

The chain has TRBV30 and TRBJ1-6; 7 bases line up with TRBD1. CDR3 length equals 15 residues. Per germline, CDR1 GTSNPN and CDR2 SVGIG (reference sequence). Germline trimming cut 2 bases from V and 5 bases from J; bases unmatched to any gene: 6. The CDR3 DNA reads as TGTGCCTGGAGTCCACCGGGACAGAATAATTCACCCCTCCACTTT. The encoded protein is CAWSPPGQNNSPLHF.

The chain couples TRBV11-1 to TRBJ1-1; unclear D gene. The CDR3 covers 14 residues. In germline, CDR1 is SGHAT, CDR2 FQDESV (reference sequence). Trimming removed 0 bases at V and 11 bases at J, with 16 bases between. CDR3 bases: TGTGCCAGCAGCTTAGCCCCCGCAGGAGGGAGGGCTTTCTTT. This gives the protein CASSLAPAGGRAFF.

The CDR3 DNA is TGTGCCAGCAGCTTCCGTGCAGGGAAGGTCCCTGAAGCTTTCTTT. It encodes CASSFRAGKVPEAFF. V gene TRBV13 combines with J gene TRBJ1-1; D may be TRBD1 (5 bases). CDR1 PRHDT and CDR2 FYEKMQ come from the germline V gene (reference sequence). Trimming took 3 bases from V and 6 from J, leaving 17 bases between them. The CDR3 is 15 amino acids. Variable domain in full (rest from reference TRBV13 and TRBJ1-1): AAGVIQSPRHLIKEKRETATLKCYPIPRHDTVYWYQQGPGQDPQFLISFYEKMQSDKGSIPDRFSAQQFSDYHSELNMSSLELGDSALYFCASSFRAGKVPEAFFGQGTRLTVV.

This chain connects TRBV5-1 to TRBJ1-2, with 8 bases matching TRBD1. V was pared by 2 bases and J by 1 base, with 10 bases of the junction left unmatched. Germline lookup yields CDR1 SGHRS and CDR2 YFSETQ. The CDR3 is made up of 17 amino acids. The DNA for the CDR3 is TGCGCCAGCAGCTTCGACGACAGGGGATCGCTTAACTATGGCTACACCTTC. Translated, it gives CASSFDDRGSLNYGYTF.

The chain has TRBV6-5 and TRBJ1-2, with 7 positions matching TRBD1. After removal of 8 bases from V and 4 bases from J, the junction contained 7 bases not matched to a gene. The CDR3 is 13 amino acids. Germline V gene sequence: CDR1 MNHEY, CDR2 SVGAGI. This CDR3 reads CASRGTAAYGYTF. The DNA for the CDR3 is TGTGCCAGCCGCGGGACAGCGGCCTATGGCTACACCTTC.

The chain links TRBV29-1 to TRBJ2-3, with D perhaps matching TRBD1 (6 bases). Trimming cost V 2 bases and J 6 bases, with 21 bases left between them. This CDR3 contains 16 residues. CDR1 and CDR2 from the germline V gene are SQVTM and ANQGSEA. CDR3 nucleotide sequence: TGCAGCGTTGAAAATGAGAACAGGGACCCGCGGGATACGCAGTATTTT. It is translated as CSVENENRDPRDTQYF.

This chain links TRBV25-1 with TRBJ1-1; D is perhaps TRBD1 (6 bases). The V gene's germline CDR1 is MGHDK and CDR2 SYGVNS. The CDR3 covers 15 residues. Trimming stripped 2 bases from V and 4 bases from J, with 14 bases between. The CDR3 sequence: CASSEGLGAGTEAFF. The CDR3 DNA is TGTGCCAGCAGTGAAGGCTTGGGGGCGGGCACTGAAGCTTTCTTT.

This clone appeared once. This chain connects TRBV5-1 to TRBJ2-1, with 7 bases identical to TRBD2. In germline, CDR1 is SGHRS, CDR2 YFSETQ. The CDR3 is made up of 13 amino acids. The V and J ends lost 4 bases and 6 bases, in that order; junction bases with no gene match: 4. For the CDR3, the DNA is TGCGCCAGCAGCGGAGGGAGGGCCAATGAGCAGTTCTTC. The encoded protein is CASSGGRANEQFF.

The chain employs TRBV20-1 and TRBJ1-1, with a possible D match to TRBD1 (5 bases). CDR1 is DFQATT, CDR2 SNEGSKA, per germline (reference sequence). Trimming pared 3 bases from V and 5 bases from J, leaving 16 bases between. This CDR3 spans 14 amino acids. CDR3 sequence: CSASDITGFTEAFF. CDR3 coding DNA: TGCAGTGCTAGTGATATCACAGGATTTACTGAAGCTTTCTTT.

This chain joins TRBV7-2 and TRBJ2-6, with no clear D. The CDR3 loop spans 19 amino acids. V was shortened by 1 base and J by 0 bases, with 16 bases between the two germline ends. Germline V gene lookup returns CDR1 SGHTA and CDR2 FQGNSA. Written as DNA, the CDR3 is TGTGCCAGCAGCTTAGAAGGCAGAGCGCTTAACTCTGGGGCCAACGTCCTGACTTTC. It is translated as CASSLEGRALNSGANVLTF.

This clone is a singleton in its sample. The rearrangement uses TRBV9 and TRBJ2-1; 12 bases align to TRBD2. There are 18 residues in the CDR3. Germline CDR1 SGDLS, CDR2 YYNGEE. Germline trimming cut 0 bases from V and 4 bases from J; bases unmatched to any gene: 8. CDR3 bases: TGTGCCAGCAGCGTAGCTCCGACTAGCGGGAGTGGGTACAATGAGCAGTTCTTC. It yields the protein CASSVAPTSGSGYNEQFF.

This chain uses TRBV7-9 with TRBJ2-7; tentatively, D is TRBD1 (5 bases). In germline, CDR1 is SEHNR, CDR2 FQNEAQ (reference sequence). The germline V and J ends were trimmed by 5 bases and 2 bases, with 19 bases remaining between them. The CDR3 contains 16 residues. The CDR3 DNA sequence: TGTGCCAGCAGCCCCAACGCAGGGTTTGTAGCCTACGAGCAGTACTTC. This codes for CASSPNAGFVAYEQYF.

This clone appeared a single time. The DNA of the CDR3 is TGTGCTAGTGGTTTAAGGAGCGGTGGGGGCGGGAGCACAGATACGCAGTATTTT. It encodes CASGLRSGGGGSTDTQYF. J is TRBJ2-3 and V is TRBV12-5; a weak D match, TRBD1 (6 bases). Trimming cost V 3 bases and J 0 bases, with 19 bases left between them. The CDR3 covers 18 residues. The germline V gene has CDR1 LGHNT and CDR2 FRNRAP.

Only one count was recorded for this clone. V usage is TRBV19 and J usage is TRBJ2-7; TRBD1 aligns across 7 bases. The CDR3 totals 15 residues. J lost 1 base, V lost 5 bases, and 8 bases had no gene match. Germline V gene sequence: CDR1 LNHDA, CDR2 SQIVND (reference sequence). The CDR3 region has the DNA TGTGCCAGTAGTCACCAAGACAGGGAATCCTACGAGCAGTACTTC. Translated, it gives CASSHQDRESYEQYF.

The chain recombines TRBV7-8 with TRBJ2-7; TRBD2 agrees at 7 bases. This CDR3 spans 14 amino acids. With 7 bases clipped from V and 0 bases from J, the junction kept 6 bases outside the gene matches. Germline loops: CDR1 SGHVS, CDR2 FQNEAQ. Written as DNA, the CDR3 is TGTGCCAGCAACAAAGGCGGGAGCTCCTACGAGCAGTACTTC. Its translation: CASNKGGSSYEQYF.

The V call is TRBV7-6, the J call TRBJ2-2, with TRBD2 as a possible D gene (5 bases). Trimming took off 1 base at V and 0 bases at J, with 21 bases between the two ends. CDR3 length: 20 amino acids. Germline V gives CDR1 SGHVS, CDR2 FNYEAQ. CDR3 nucleotide sequence: TGTGCCAGCAGCTTAGAAGTGGCCGGCGGACTTATCGCGAACACCGGGGAGCTGTTTTTT. Amino acid sequence: CASSLEVAGGLIANTGELFF.

This chain connects TRBV25-1 to TRBJ2-5, with 13 bases aligning to TRBD2. The CDR3 has 15 residues. V shed 3 bases, J shed 3 bases, and the junction held 1 base outside the gene matches. Germline CDR1 is MGHDK and CDR2 is SYGVNS. As DNA, the CDR3 is TGTGCCAGCAGTGATGGACTAGCGGGAGAAGAGACCCAGTACTTC. Its translation is CASSDGLAGEETQYF.

The rearrangement uses TRBV2 and TRBJ1-2; D unresolved. Trimming shortened V by 6 bases and J by 2 bases, and 16 bases separated the two germline ends. Germline V gives CDR1 SNHLY, CDR2 FYNNEI. This CDR3 contains 15 residues. CDR3 region: CASSAESGANYGYTF. The CDR3 region has the DNA TGTGCCAGCAGCGCGGAAAGTGGAGCAAACTATGGCTACACCTTC.